Sequencing of this T cell receptor beta chain was carried out in a study of tissue T cells after allogeneic stem cell transplantation. Study-level findings and limits: Anatomically similar tissues had similar TCR repertoires within each patient.

This clone was counted a few times. Its antigen is undetermined. Profiled with immunoSEQ multiplex PCR; TCRdb holds only in-frame clones, not every one. Altogether several thousand clones are present, roughly 62% being singletons, with the ten largest covering 20% to 25%. The clonotype originates from a male donor older than 55 with lung cancer. Sequencing used tissue from the jejunum, obtained at autopsy.

DNA of the CDR3: TGTGCCACCCAGCACCAAAGGAGGGCCCAGAACTACGAGCAGTACTTC. This encodes CATQHQRRAQNYEQYF. This chain joins TRBV27 and TRBJ2-7, with D perhaps TRBD2 (6 bases). Germline CDR1 MNHEY, CDR2 SMNVEV (reference sequence). This CDR3 is 16 amino acids long. V lost 10 bases to trimming and J lost 3 bases, with 25 bases between them.